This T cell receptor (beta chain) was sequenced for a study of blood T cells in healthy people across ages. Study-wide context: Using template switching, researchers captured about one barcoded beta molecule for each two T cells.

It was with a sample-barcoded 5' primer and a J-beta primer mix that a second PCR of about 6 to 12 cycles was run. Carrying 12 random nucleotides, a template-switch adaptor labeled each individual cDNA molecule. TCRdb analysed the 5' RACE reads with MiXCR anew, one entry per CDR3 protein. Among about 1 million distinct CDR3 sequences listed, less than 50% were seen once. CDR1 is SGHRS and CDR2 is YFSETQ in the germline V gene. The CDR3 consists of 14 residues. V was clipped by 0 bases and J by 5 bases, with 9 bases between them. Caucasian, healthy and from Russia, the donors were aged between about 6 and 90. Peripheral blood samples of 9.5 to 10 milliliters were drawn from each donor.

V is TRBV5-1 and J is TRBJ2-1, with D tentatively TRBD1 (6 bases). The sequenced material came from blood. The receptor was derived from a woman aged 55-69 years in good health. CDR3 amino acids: CASSLGDKNNEQFF. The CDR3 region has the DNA TGCGCCAGCAGCTTGGGGGACAAAAACAATGAGCAGTTCTTC.